This entry features one TCR beta chain sequence. The antigen remains unidentified. This record comes from a study of graft-versus-host responses after intestinal transplantation. Study context: The whole recipient group had anti-thymocyte globulin induction followed by tacrolimus and steroids for roughly three years.

Sequencing used immunoSEQ multiplex PCR; TCRdb keeps in-frame clones, though not all of them. The sample holds about 97,000 clones, 90% to 95% seen once. The study, taken as a whole, reports: GvH clonotypes were identified within recipient marrow, with a subset emerging first in ileum or blood.

The ends lost 4 bases at V and 4 bases at J; junction bases unmatched: 5. There are 14 residues in the CDR3. The V gene's germline CDR1 is MRHNA and CDR2 SNTAGT. The sequence came from a human donor who was the organ donor for an intestinal transplant. Sequencing was performed on unstimulated CD4+ T cells sorted from spleen or lymph node cells, taken before transplant. The V call is TRBV6-4, the J call TRBJ1-2, with TRBD1 matching 8 bases. CDR3 coding DNA: TGTGCCAGCAGTGCCGCCGGGACAGGCTATGGCTACACCTTC. It codes for CASSAAGTGYGYTF.